The entry that follows covers one T cell receptor (beta chain) sequence. The CDR3 is 12 residues long. Germline-derived CDR1 and CDR2 are SGHDN and FVKESK. Trimming left V 3 bases short and J 4 bases short, with 4 bases between. TCRdb keeps only in-frame clones here, not all; method: immunoSEQ multiplex PCR. The repertoire holds about 26,000 clones, about four fifths seen once, with around 5.1% in the top ten. The data originate from a study of somatic mutations in cytotoxic T cells in rheumatoid arthritis. In the study overall: Flow sorting yielded some V beta antibody-stained T-cell populations at nearly 100% purity, among them V beta1+ cells sequenced for TCRB.

Buffy coats from blood donors, median age roughly 60 years (range roughly 20-80), around 60% female, served as healthy controls. The V gene is TRBV14, the J gene TRBJ2-1; D call uncertain. This sequence originates from a man aged 50 to 60 in good health. Material for sequencing was CD8+ T cells sorted from blood. CDR3 loop: CASSHDYNEQFF. In DNA form, the CDR3 reads TGTGCCAGCAGCCATGATTACAATGAGCAGTTCTTC. Full variable domain (missing parts from reference TRBV14 and TRBJ2-1): EAGVTQFPSHSVIEKGQTVTLRCDPISGHDNLYWYRRVMGKEIKFLLHFVKESKQDESGMPNNRFLAERTGGTYSTLKVQPAELEDSGVYFCASSHDYNEQFFGPGTRLTVL.